Sequencing of this T cell receptor (beta chain) was carried out in a study of graft-versus-host responses after intestinal transplantation (dated by TCRdb to the early 2020s). Turning to the overall study: The transplants that recipients got were multivisceral, liver-intestinal, or isolated intestinal. Every recipient was given anti-thymocyte globulin induction, followed by around three years of maintenance tacrolimus and steroids. Bulk TCR-beta CDR3 sequencing was used to track graft-versus-host and host-versus-graft alloreactive T cell clones in the graft, circulation and bone marrow after intestinal transplantation. Alloreactive clones were identified by sequencing pre-transplant mixed lymphocyte reaction products and comparing them with unstimulated pre-transplant donor and recipient T cells. The cohort enrolled 20 to 25 intestinal transplant recipients, one of whom was a retransplant, and a few patients without pretransplant specimens were excluded. Donor T cell macrochimerism was defined as a peak of at least 4% donor T cells among recipient peripheral blood mononuclear cells. Instead of going to the commercial service, samples from a few later patients were sequenced in-house on an Illumina MiSeq and processed with MiXCR. Study-wide conclusions, independent of this receptor: GvH clones were found in recipient bone marrow, and some of the GvH clones appeared earlier in ileal mucosa or blood, which is consistent with an intestinal mucosal origin. Early after transplant, peak levels of circulating GvH clones were associated with declines in HvG clones. The conclusions were limited by the relatively low number and heterogeneity of the intestinal transplant patients. Patients with donor T cell macrochimerism had high GvH to HvG T cell clonal ratios in their allografts.

With regard to this clone: Its antigen has not been determined. Base-call qualities are not available, and no considerably larger clone is one nucleotide away.

CDR1 and CDR2 (SGHAT, FQNNGV) derive from the germline V gene. There are 14 amino acids in the CDR3, from cysteine to phenylalanine inclusive. The only DNA kept is the CDR3, 42 bases in frame from the first base. The trim is 1 base for V and 10 bases for J, with a gap of 11 bases between the germline ends. Library preparation employed the immunoSEQ multiplex PCR assay. For most patients, genomic DNA was isolated with the Qiagen DNeasy Blood and Tissue Kit and sent frozen to Adaptive Biotechnologies for TCR sequencing. For most patients, high-throughput TCR-beta CDR3 sequencing of genomic DNA was performed by Adaptive Biotechnologies. Per the authors' processing: Adaptive's ImmunoSEQ software supplied the TCR sequencing data for 18 patients, while MiXCR and VDJtools were used to process a few other patients. To correct CD4 versus CD8 sorting errors, sequences present in both subsets at a frequency ratio below 5:1 were removed. Because the origin of CDR3 nucleotide sequences shared between donor and recipient could not be assigned, those sequences were removed. Alloreactive clones required at least 2-fold expansion over unstimulated cells and minimum CFSE-low frequency of 0.002% (template counts) or 0.001% (read counts). Mappable clones were those detected in sequenced pre-transplant spleen, lymph node, or MLR CFSE-low populations of the donor or recipient. The cumulative frequency of alloreactive clones was calculated as a percentage of all sequences, weighted by copy number. The source is immuneACCESS, and TCRdb retained only in-frame sequences with V and J called. Part of the clones is not carried over; for the studies checked, unresolved V genes explain less than half of this, and the remainder is unexplained. V and J calls and clone size come straight from that table; D and trimming were deduced from the DNA. The sample table lists some 70,000 clones, around 86% of them with a count of one. The ten most abundant clones make up around 7.8% of the sample.

Per the publication, the time point label means: cells obtained before transplantation from donor or recipient. CD3+CD4+ and CD3+CD8+ populations were FACS-sorted from unstimulated pre-transplant donor and recipient cells taken from spleen or lymph nodes. The chain couples TRBV11-2 to TRBJ1-6; the D segment cannot be called with confidence. Material: unstimulated CD8+ T cells sorted from spleen or lymph node cells, obtained before transplant. The TCR originated in a human donor who was the organ donor for an intestinal transplant. In nucleotides, the sequence is TGTGCCAGCAGCTTAGTTCTTGGGAACTCACCCCTCCACTTT. It translates to CASSLVLGNSPLHF.